One TCR beta chain is described in this entry. The antigen remains undetermined. The table came from immunoSEQ multiplex PCR; TCRdb's copy has only in-frame clones and leaves some out. The table shows about 70,000 clones, with 87% occurring only once. This sample was included in a study of T cell responses to AZD1222 COVID-19 vaccine. Findings and caveats of the study: Increases in Spike-specific TCR breadth and depth were seen after two AZD1222 doses. Spike was spanned by vaccine-associated CD4 TCRs, which were dominant at 160-218 and 743-854. The donor group comprised mostly white British people and more females; the analysis possibly underestimated clonal diversity.

This CDR3 has 19 residues. Germline CDR1 reads LNHDA; CDR2 reads SQIVND (reference sequence). V was trimmed by 0 bases and J by 0 bases, leaving 20 bases between them. Sample: peripheral blood, taken 28 days after the second AZD1222 dose. The chain is built from TRBV19 and TRBJ1-2, with D uncertain. The clonotype comes from an adult who received the AZD1222 COVID-19 vaccine. The CDR3 sequence: CASSIDAQRILRSNYGYTF. The DNA of the CDR3 is TGTGCCAGTAGTATAGATGCCCAGAGGATCCTCCGGTCTAACTATGGCTACACCTTC. The variable domain in full, completed from reference TRBV19 and TRBJ1-2, reads DGGITQSPKYLFRKEGQNVTLSCEQNLNHDAMYWYRQDPGQGLRLIYYSQIVNDFQKGDIAEGYSVSREKKESFPLTVTSAQKNPTAFYLCASSIDAQRILRSNYGYTFGSGTRLTVV.